This TCR beta chain was sequenced during a study of cytomegalovirus exposure and HLA in healthy donors. Vbeta (60) and Jbeta (13) primers were used in the PCR. Profiled with immunoSEQ multiplex PCR; TCRdb holds only in-frame clones, not every one. This table holds around 150,000 clones, 70% to 90% found once. On this clone: Its target is unknown.

Those who donated were healthy bone marrow donors. Trimming took off 3 bases at V and 2 bases at J, with 10 bases between the two ends. Germline V gives CDR1 MGHRA, CDR2 YSYEKL. This CDR3 has 15 residues. Regarding the study as a whole: HLA restriction was apparent for most CMV-associated TCR beta chains in a later analysis. For most subjects, TCR beta sequences were reported to predict HLA-A and HLA-B alleles with accuracy. A later analysis, which compared TCR beta chains of equal frequency, found the HLA-associated ones more clonally expanded.

The clonotype comes from a woman in her thirties or forties in good health and CMV-seropositive. This chain uses TRBV4-1 with TRBJ2-2; D possibly corresponds to TRBD2 (5 bases). The sequenced material came from PBMCs. CDR3 region: CASSQLAANTGELFF. The CDR3 region has the DNA TGCGCCAGCAGCCAGCTAGCCGCCAACACCGGGGAGCTGTTTTTT.